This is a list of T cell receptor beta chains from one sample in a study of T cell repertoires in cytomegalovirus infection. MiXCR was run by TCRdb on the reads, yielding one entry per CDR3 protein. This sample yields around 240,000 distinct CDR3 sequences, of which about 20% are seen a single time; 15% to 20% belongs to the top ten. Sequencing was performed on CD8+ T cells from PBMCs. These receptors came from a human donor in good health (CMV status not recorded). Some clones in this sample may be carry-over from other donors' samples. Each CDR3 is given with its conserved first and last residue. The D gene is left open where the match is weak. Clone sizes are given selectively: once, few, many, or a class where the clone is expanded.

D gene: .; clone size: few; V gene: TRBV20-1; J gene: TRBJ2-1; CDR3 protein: CSARDRGGTYNEQFF; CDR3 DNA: TGCAGTGCTAGAGACAGGGGGGGTACCTACAATGAGCAGTTCTTC
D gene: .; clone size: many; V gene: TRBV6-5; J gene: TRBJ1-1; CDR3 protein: CASSFAGTEAFF; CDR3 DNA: TGTGCCAGCAGTTTCGCTGGGACTGAAGCTTTCTTT
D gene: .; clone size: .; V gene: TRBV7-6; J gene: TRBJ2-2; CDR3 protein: CASSSPPGSTGELFF; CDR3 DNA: TGTGCCAGCAGCTCGCCCCCGGGGAGCACCGGGGAGCTGTTTTTT
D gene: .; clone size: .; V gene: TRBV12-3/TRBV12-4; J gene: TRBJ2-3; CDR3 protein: CASSLTRDTQYF; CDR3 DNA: TGTGCCAGCAGTTTAACCCGGGATACGCAGTATTTT
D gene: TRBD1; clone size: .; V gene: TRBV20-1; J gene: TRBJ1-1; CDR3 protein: CSARGPGGNTEAFF; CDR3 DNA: TGCAGTGCTAGAGGGCCAGGGGGGAACACTGAAGCTTTCTTT
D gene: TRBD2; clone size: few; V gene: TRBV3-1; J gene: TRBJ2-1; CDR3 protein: CASSQDAAGGRLGEQFF; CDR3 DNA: TGTGCCAGCAGCCAAGATGCGGCGGGGGGGCGGTTGGGTGAGCAGTTCTTC
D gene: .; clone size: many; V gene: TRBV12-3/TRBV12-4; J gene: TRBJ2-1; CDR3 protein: CASSLMGGLYNEQFF; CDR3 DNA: TGTGCCAGCAGTCTTATGGGGGGACTCTACAATGAGCAGTTCTTC
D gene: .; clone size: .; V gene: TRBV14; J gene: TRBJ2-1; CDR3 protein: CASSQDEGSYYNEQFF; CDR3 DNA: TGTGCCAGCAGCCAGGACGAGGGTAGTTATTACAATGAGCAGTTCTTC
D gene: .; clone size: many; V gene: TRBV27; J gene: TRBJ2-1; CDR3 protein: CASSFRGHNEQFF; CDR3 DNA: TGTGCCAGCAGTTTCCGGGGTCACAATGAGCAGTTCTTC
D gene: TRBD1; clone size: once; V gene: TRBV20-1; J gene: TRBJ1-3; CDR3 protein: CSARDTDRAGNTIYF; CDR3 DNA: TGCAGTGCTAGAGATACGGACAGGGCTGGAAACACCATATATTTT
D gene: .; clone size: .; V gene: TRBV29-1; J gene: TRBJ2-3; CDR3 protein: CSVEMEGLELTQYF; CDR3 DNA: TGCAGCGTTGAAATGGAGGGGCTGGAACTTACGCAGTATTTT
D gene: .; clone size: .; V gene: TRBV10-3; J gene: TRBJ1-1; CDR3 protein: CAIREGGVNTEAFF; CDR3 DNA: TGTGCCATCAGGGAGGGGGGAGTGAACACTGAAGCTTTCTTT
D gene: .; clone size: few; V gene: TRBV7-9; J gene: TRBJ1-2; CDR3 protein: CASSGGLGYTF; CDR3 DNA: TGTGCCAGCAGCGGGGGGCTCGGCTACACCTTC
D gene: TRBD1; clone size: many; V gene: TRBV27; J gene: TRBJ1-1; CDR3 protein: CASSLTGRNTEAFF; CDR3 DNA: TGTGCCAGCAGCCTGACAGGGAGGAACACTGAAGCTTTCTTT
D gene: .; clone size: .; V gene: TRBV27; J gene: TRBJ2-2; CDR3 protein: CASSYRDRFAGELFF; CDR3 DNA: TGTGCCAGCAGTTACCGGGATCGGTTCGCCGGGGAGCTGTTTTTT
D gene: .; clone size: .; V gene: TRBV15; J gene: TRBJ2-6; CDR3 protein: CATSRDPAGIGDLSGANVLTF; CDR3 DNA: TGTGCCACCAGCAGAGATCCCGCTGGGATAGGGGACCTCTCTGGGGCCAACGTCCTGACTTTC
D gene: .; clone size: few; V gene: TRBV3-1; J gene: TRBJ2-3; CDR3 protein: CASSQVGIHTDTQYF; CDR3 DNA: TGTGCCAGCAGCCAAGTCGGGATACACACAGATACGCAGTATTTT
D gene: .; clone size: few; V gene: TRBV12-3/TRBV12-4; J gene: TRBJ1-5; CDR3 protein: CASTSIQVNQPQHF; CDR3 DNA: TGTGCCAGCACCTCGATACAGGTTAATCAGCCCCAGCATTTT
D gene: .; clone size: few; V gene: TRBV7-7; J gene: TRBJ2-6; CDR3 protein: CASSPGPPSSGANVLTF; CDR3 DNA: TGTGCCAGCAGCCCAGGGCCCCCCAGTTCTGGGGCCAACGTCCTGACTTTC
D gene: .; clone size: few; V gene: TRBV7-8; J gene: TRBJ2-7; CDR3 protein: CASSMDYEQYF; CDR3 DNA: TGTGCCAGCAGCATGGATTACGAGCAGTACTTC
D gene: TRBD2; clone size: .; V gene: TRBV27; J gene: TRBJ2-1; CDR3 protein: CASRTSAGGSYNEQFF; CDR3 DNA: TGTGCCAGCAGGACCTCAGCGGGGGGGTCCTACAATGAGCAGTTCTTC
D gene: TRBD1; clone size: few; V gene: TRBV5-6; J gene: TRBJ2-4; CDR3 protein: CASSLQQGNSAKNIQYF; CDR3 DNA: TGTGCCAGCAGCTTGCAACAGGGGAATTCGGCCAAAAACATTCAGTACTTC
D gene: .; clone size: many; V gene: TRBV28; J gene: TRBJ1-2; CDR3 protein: CASSLQGGGVGGYTF; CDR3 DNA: TGTGCCAGCAGTCTACAAGGTGGAGGGGTCGGAGGCTACACCTTC
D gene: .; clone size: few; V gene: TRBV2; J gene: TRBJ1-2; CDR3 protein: CASSEARSNYGYTF; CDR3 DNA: TGTGCCAGCAGTGAAGCTCGCTCTAACTATGGCTACACCTTC
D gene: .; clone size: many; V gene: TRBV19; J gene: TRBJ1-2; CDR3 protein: CASSFGVKYGYTF; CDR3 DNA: TGTGCCAGTTCCTTTGGGGTGAAATATGGCTACACCTTC
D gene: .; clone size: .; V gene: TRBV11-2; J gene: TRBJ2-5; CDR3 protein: CASSFDRVTQYF; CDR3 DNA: TGTGCCAGCAGCTTTGACCGGGTGACCCAGTACTTC
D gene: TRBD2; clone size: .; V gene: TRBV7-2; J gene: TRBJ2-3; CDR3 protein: CASSTSGGTDTKYF; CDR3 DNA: TGTGCCAGCTCTACTAGCGGGGGCACAGATACGAAGTATTTT
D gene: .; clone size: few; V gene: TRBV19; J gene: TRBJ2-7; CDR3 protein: CASSKPGGYEQYF; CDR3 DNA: TGTGCCAGTAGTAAGCCCGGGGGCTACGAGCAGTACTTC
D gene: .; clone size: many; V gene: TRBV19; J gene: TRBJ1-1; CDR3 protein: CASQISLNTEAFF; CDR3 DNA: TGTGCCAGTCAAATCAGCCTAAACACTGAAGCTTTCTTT
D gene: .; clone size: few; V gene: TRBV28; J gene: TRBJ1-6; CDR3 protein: CATSQRFWDSPLHF; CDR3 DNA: TGTGCCACCTCTCAAAGGTTTTGGGATTCACCCCTCCACTTT
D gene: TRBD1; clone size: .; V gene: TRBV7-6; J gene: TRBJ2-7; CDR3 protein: CASMDRGYEQYF; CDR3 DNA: TGTGCCAGCATGGACAGGGGCTACGAGCAGTACTTC
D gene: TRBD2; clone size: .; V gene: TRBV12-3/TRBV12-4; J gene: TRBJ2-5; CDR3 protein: CASSPPAGGLPLQETQYF; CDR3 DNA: TGTGCCAGCAGTCCCCCAGCGGGGGGGCTGCCCCTCCAAGAGACCCAGTACTTC
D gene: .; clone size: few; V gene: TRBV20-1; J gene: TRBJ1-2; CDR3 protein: CSASSFEDDYGYTF; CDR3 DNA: TGCAGTGCTAGTAGCTTCGAAGATGACTATGGCTACACCTTC
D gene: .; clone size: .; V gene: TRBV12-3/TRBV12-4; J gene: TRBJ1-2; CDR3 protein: CASSDHRDPGYTF; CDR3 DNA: TGTGCCAGCAGTGACCATAGGGACCCGGGTTACACCTTC
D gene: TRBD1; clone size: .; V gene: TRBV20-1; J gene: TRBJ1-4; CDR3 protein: CSAPGTGVEKLFF; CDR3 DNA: TGCAGTGCTCCCGGGACAGGGGTTGAAAAACTGTTTTTT
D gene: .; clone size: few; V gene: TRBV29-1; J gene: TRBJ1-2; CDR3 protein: CSVGDSNGYTF; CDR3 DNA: TGCAGCGTTGGAGACAGTAATGGCTACACCTTC
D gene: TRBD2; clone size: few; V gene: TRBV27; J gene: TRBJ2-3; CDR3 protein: CASSLAGGRADTQYF; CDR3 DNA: TGTGCCAGCAGTTTAGCGGGGGGTAGGGCAGATACGCAGTATTTT
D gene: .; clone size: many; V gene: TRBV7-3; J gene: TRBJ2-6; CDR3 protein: CASSPDRNSGANVLTF; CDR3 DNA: TGTGCCAGCAGCCCGGACAGAAACTCTGGGGCCAACGTCCTGACTTTC
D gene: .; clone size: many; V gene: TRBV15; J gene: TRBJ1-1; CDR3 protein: CATSRGWGIMNTEAFF; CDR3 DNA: TGTGCCACCAGCAGAGGGTGGGGAATTATGAACACTGAAGCTTTCTTT
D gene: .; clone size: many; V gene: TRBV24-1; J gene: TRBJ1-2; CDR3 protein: CATSSSRAVYGYTF; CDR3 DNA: TGTGCCACCAGTTCCTCCAGGGCCGTCTATGGCTACACCTTC
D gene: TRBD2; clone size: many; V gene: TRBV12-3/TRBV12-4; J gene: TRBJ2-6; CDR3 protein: CASRTLAGRPVGANVLTF; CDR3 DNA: TGTGCCAGCAGAACCCTAGCGGGGAGGCCAGTGGGGGCCAACGTCCTGACTTTC
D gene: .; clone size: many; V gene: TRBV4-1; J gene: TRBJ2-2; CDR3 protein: CASSQDAGRGPGELFF; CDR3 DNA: TGCGCCAGCAGCCAAGACGCAGGTCGGGGGCCCGGGGAGCTGTTTTTT
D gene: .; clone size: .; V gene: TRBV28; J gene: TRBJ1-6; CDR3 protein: CASSTTESLHF; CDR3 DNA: TGTGCCAGCAGCACGACAGAATCCCTCCACTTT
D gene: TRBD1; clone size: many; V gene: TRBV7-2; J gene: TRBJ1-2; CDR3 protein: CASSLISTGGDGYTF; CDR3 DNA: TGTGCCAGCAGCCTAATTTCGACAGGGGGCGATGGCTACACCTTC
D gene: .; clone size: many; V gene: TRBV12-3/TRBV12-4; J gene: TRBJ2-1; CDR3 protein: CASSFRSAYNEQFF; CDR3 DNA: TGTGCCAGCAGTTTCCGGTCAGCTTACAATGAGCAGTTCTTC
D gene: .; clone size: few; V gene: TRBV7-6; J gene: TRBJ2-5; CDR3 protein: CASSPPLGQETQYF; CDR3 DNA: TGTGCCAGCAGCCCACCGTTGGGGCAAGAGACCCAGTACTTC
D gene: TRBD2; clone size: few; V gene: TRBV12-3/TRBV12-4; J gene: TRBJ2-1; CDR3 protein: CASSYRASGDNEQFF; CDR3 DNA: TGTGCCAGCAGTTATCGGGCTAGCGGAGACAATGAGCAGTTCTTC
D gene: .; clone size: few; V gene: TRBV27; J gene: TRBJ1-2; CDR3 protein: CASSSSLRARGYTF; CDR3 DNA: TGTGCCAGCAGTTCCTCCCTCAGGGCTAGGGGCTACACCTTC
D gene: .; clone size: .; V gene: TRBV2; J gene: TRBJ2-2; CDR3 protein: CASSEQPGELFF; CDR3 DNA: TGTGCCAGCAGTGAACAACCGGGGGAGCTGTTTTTT
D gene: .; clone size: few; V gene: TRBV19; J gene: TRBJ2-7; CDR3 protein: CASSIAGALYEQYF; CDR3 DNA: TGTGCCAGTAGTATAGCGGGGGCCCTCTACGAGCAGTACTTC